Shown below are 29 T cell receptor beta chains from a single sample sequenced in a study of T cell clones after liver transplantation. Assay used: immunoSEQ multiplex PCR; TCRdb lists only in-frame clones, some missing. Here the sample spans 25,000 to 35,000 clones, around 95% being singletons. Here the sequenced sample was CD8+ T cells from blood, taken 12 months after liver transplant. The receptor set was obtained from a human patient who received a liver transplant. T cells may partly derive from the graft donor.

The chain links TRBV27 to TRBJ1-1, with D possibly matching TRBD1 (5 bases). Trimming took off 2 bases at V and 3 bases at J, with 10 bases between the two ends. CDR3 length equals 14 residues. CDR1 MNHEY and CDR2 SMNVEV come from the germline V gene (reference sequence). The CDR3 sequence is CASSLIVGDTEAFF. The CDR3 coding sequence is TGTGCCAGCAGTTTAATCGTAGGGGACACTGAAGCTTTCTTT.

V and J are TRBV27 and TRBJ1-5, with D perhaps matching TRBD1 (5 bases). Germline V lookup: CDR1 MNHEY, CDR2 SMNVEV (reference sequence). The germline V and J ends were trimmed by 4 bases and 4 bases, with 8 bases remaining between them. CDR3 length equals 13 residues. CDR3 region: CASSSGSNQPQHF. The CDR3 coding sequence is TGTGCCAGCAGTTCAGGGTCAAATCAGCCCCAGCATTTT.

This clone was counted once. The chain has TRBV9 and TRBJ2-1; 8 bases map to TRBD2. The V and J ends lost 0 bases and 5 bases, in that order; junction bases with no gene match: 1. This CDR3 comprises 14 residues. The germline gives CDR1 SGDLS, CDR2 YYNGEE. CDR3 residues: CASSVAGGDNEQFF. CDR3 nucleotides: TGTGCCAGCAGCGTAGCGGGAGGGGACAATGAGCAGTTCTTC. The complete variable domain, with remaining parts taken from reference TRBV9 and TRBJ2-1, reads DSGVTQTPKHLITATGQRVTLRCSPRSGDLSVYWYQQSLDQGLQFLIQYYNGEERAKGNILERFSAQQFPDLHSELNLSSLELGDSALYFCASSVAGGDNEQFFGPGTRLTVL.

CDR3 DNA sequence: TGTGCCACCACGAAATCCCCCTACGAGCAGTACTTC. This translates into CATTKSPYEQYF. This chain uses TRBV2 with TRBJ2-7; D is unresolved. The germline gives CDR1 SNHLY, CDR2 FYNNEI. V was clipped by 10 bases and J by 2 bases, with 12 bases between them. The CDR3 totals 12 residues.

This chain uses TRBV6-5 with TRBJ2-7, with D perhaps matching TRBD1 or TRBD2 (6 bases each). The CDR3 is made up of 12 amino acids. The germline V gene has CDR1 MNHEY and CDR2 SVGAGI. Trimming pared 8 bases from V and 8 bases from J, leaving 16 bases between. The chain's CDR3 is CASSKGGHQQYF. In DNA, the CDR3 is TGTGCCAGCTCCAAGGGGGGTCATCAGCAGTACTTC.

The V call is TRBV7-6, the J call TRBJ2-2; 7 bases match TRBD1. Trimming removed 5 bases from V and 0 bases from J; junction bases left unmatched: 9. The germline CDR1 and CDR2 sequences are SGHVS and FNYEAQ. The CDR3 length is 17 residues. The CDR3 DNA follows: TGTGCCAGCAGCCAGGGCAAGGGACAGACGAACACCGGGGAGCTGTTTTTT. Translating gives CASSQGKGQTNTGELFF.

The CDR3 here is CASSGTGGAGEQYF. The CDR3 DNA sequence: TGCGCCAGCAGCGGAACAGGGGGCGCGGGCGAGCAGTACTTC. The rearrangement links TRBV5-1 to TRBJ2-7, with 9 bases that match TRBD1. V gave up 4 bases and J gave up 6 bases; unmatched junction bases: 8. Germline-derived CDR1 and CDR2 are SGHRS and YFSETQ. This CDR3 region has 14 residues. The full variable domain, with the rest looked up from reference TRBV5-1 and TRBJ2-7, is KAGVTQTPRYLIKTRGQQVTLSCSPISGHRSVSWYQQTPGQGLQFLFEYFSETQRNKGNFPGRFSGRQFSNSRSEMNVSTLELGDSALYLCASSGTGGAGEQYFGPGTRLTVT.

The chain uses TRBV5-1 and TRBJ2-1; 8 bases map to TRBD1. The V gene's germline CDR1 is SGHRS and CDR2 YFSETQ. V was pared by 4 bases and J by 0 bases, with 6 bases of the junction left unmatched. The CDR3 is made up of 16 amino acids. The CDR3 bases are TGCGCCAGCAGCATGGGACAGGCTGCCTCCTACAATGAGCAGTTCTTC. This sequence encodes CASSMGQAASYNEQFF.

V is TRBV19 and J is TRBJ2-7; perhaps TRBD1 as D (5 bases). The length of the CDR3 is 14 residues. Trimming left V 1 base short and J 5 bases short, with 12 bases between. Germline lookup yields CDR1 LNHDA and CDR2 SQIVND (reference sequence). The CDR3 DNA sequence: TGTGCCAGTAGTATAGGGCAGGGCGCTGACGAGCAGTACTTC. The encoded protein is CASSIGQGADEQYF.

This rearrangement joins TRBV7-2 to TRBJ2-2; D is uncertain. CDR1 SGHTA and CDR2 FQGNSA come from the germline V gene. The CDR3 spans 16 residues. V was pared by 2 bases and J by 1 base, with 11 bases between. The CDR3 is CASSLRRPRNTGELFF. The DNA of the CDR3 is TGTGCCAGCAGCTTAAGGCGACCCCGGAACACCGGGGAGCTGTTTTTT.

The chain joins TRBV7-9 to TRBJ2-3; D not resolved. The CDR3 spans 9 residues. V was clipped by 8 bases and J by 8 bases, with 5 bases between them. The germline V gene encodes CDR1 SEHNR and CDR2 FQNEAQ (reference sequence). The CDR3 coding sequence is TGTGCCAGCGGTAGTACGCAGTATTTT. Encoded protein: CASGSTQYF.

This chain connects TRBV19 to TRBJ1-2, with D possibly being TRBD1 (6 bases). Germline CDR1 and CDR2: LNHDA and SQIVND (reference sequence). The length of the CDR3 is 17 residues. Trimming left V 6 bases short and J 4 bases short, with 24 bases between. The CDR3 DNA follows: TGTGCCAGTAGCCCACGGGACACCTCTAAACCGGGCTATGGCTACACCTTC. It yields the protein CASSPRDTSKPGYGYTF.

V and J are TRBV19 and TRBJ1-2; a weak D match, TRBD1 (6 bases). The ends were cut back, 7 bases at V and 5 bases at J, with 8 bases in the middle. Germline CDR1 is LNHDA and CDR2 is SQIVND (reference sequence). The CDR3 is 11 amino acids. The CDR3 nucleotides read TGTGCCAGTACCACAGGGTATGGCTACACCTTC. It specifies CASTTGYGYTF. The variable domain in full, completed from reference TRBV19 and TRBJ1-2, reads DGGITQSPKYLFRKEGQNVTLSCEQNLNHDAMYWYRQDPGQGLRLIYYSQIVNDFQKGDIAEGYSVSREKKESFPLTVTSAQKNPTAFYLCASTTGYGYTFGSGTRLTVV.

This clone was found once. The J gene is TRBJ2-7, the V gene TRBV21-1; the table calls TRBD2, which could not be checked here. TRBV21-1 is listed as a pseudogene. This CDR3 comprises 18 residues. The CDR3 DNA follows: TGTGCCAGCAGCCGCCCCCGCGGGAGCCAATCGTTCTCCTACGAGCAGTACTTC. It yields the protein CASSRPRGSQSFSYEQYF.

The gene calls are TRBV9 and TRBJ1-5; TRBD1 agrees at 9 bases. The CDR3 totals 14 residues. Germline-derived CDR1 and CDR2 are SGDLS and YYNGEE. Trimming cost V 4 bases and J 6 bases; bases outside gene matches: 5. CDR3 region: CASSRTGAGQPQHF. CDR3 bases: TGTGCCAGCAGCCGGACAGGGGCTGGTCAGCCCCAGCATTTT.

J is TRBJ2-1 and V is TRBV9; weak D call: TRBD1 (5 bases). The V end was cut by 2 bases, the J end by 9 bases, with 12 bases between. Germline V gene data show CDR1 as SGDLS and CDR2 as YYNGEE. The CDR3 runs to 13 residues. CDR3 nucleotide sequence: TGTGCCAGCAGCGTCCTTTTTAGGGGTGAGCAGTTCTTC. Protein sequence: CASSVLFRGEQFF.

This chain joins TRBV7-6 and TRBJ2-3; tentatively, D is TRBD2 (5 bases). V shed 0 bases and J shed 4 bases, with 8 bases lying between them. The CDR3 extends over 14 amino acids. Germline V lookup: CDR1 SGHVS, CDR2 FNYEAQ. The CDR3 coding sequence is TGTGCCAGCAGCTTAGCGGGCGGGTCAGATACGCAGTATTTT. Translation: CASSLAGGSDTQYF.

V and J are TRBV7-9 and TRBJ2-5; 7 positions agree with TRBD2. Germline V gene data show CDR1 as SEHNR and CDR2 as FQNEAQ (reference sequence). The CDR3 contains 16 residues. J gave up 2 bases and V 3 bases, and 9 bases lay outside the gene matches. The CDR3 DNA sequence: TGTGCCAGCAGCTTCTGGCTAGCGGTTATTCAAGAGACCCAGTACTTC. Encoded protein: CASSFWLAVIQETQYF.

The chain couples TRBV5-5 to TRBJ1-5, with a tentative D call TRBD1 (6 bases). Germline-derived CDR1 and CDR2 are SGHKS and YYEKEE (reference sequence). V shed 2 bases and J shed 0 bases, with 12 bases lying between them. This CDR3 is built from 16 residues. The CDR3 protein is CASSLRDINSNQPQHF. The DNA of the CDR3 is TGTGCCAGCAGCTTACGGGACATAAATAGCAATCAGCCCCAGCATTTT.

The genes are TRBV6-6 and TRBJ2-5; no clear D gene. The CDR3 runs to 15 residues. Germline values: CDR1 MNHNY, CDR2 SVGAGI (reference sequence). Trimming removed 6 bases at V and 2 bases at J, with 16 bases between. The CDR3 sequence is CASSLAALIQETQYF. The CDR3 DNA reads as TGTGCCAGCAGCCTCGCCGCCCTAATTCAAGAGACCCAGTACTTC.

This clone appeared a few times. The chain carries TRBV2 and TRBJ2-1; 13 nucleotides align to TRBD2. V was pared by 5 bases and J by 6 bases, with 4 bases of the junction left unmatched. CDR3 size: 15 residues. CDR1 and CDR2 (germline): SNHLY, FYNNEI. The CDR3 sequence: CASSPGTSGVNEQFF. The DNA of the CDR3 is TGTGCCAGCAGTCCCGGGACTAGCGGGGTCAATGAGCAGTTCTTC.

The chain carries TRBV28 and TRBJ2-7; TRBD1 matches at 7 bases. With V trimmed by 1 base and J by 3 bases, 6 bases remained unmatched. The CDR3 consists of 15 residues. Germline V lookup: CDR1 MDHEN, CDR2 SYDVKM. The CDR3: CASSLLGDSYYEQYF. CDR3 DNA: TGTGCCAGCAGTTTATTGGGGGACAGCTACTACGAGCAGTACTTC.

This rearrangement joins TRBV12-5 to TRBJ2-6, with unresolved D. This CDR3 has 13 amino acids. Germline V gives CDR1 LGHNT, CDR2 FRNRAP. V lost 4 bases, J lost 4 bases, and 5 bases lay in between. CDR3 DNA: TGTGCTAGTGGTTCAGGCGGGGCCAACGTCCTGACTTTC. Translation: CASGSGGANVLTF.

The V call is TRBV10-3, the J call TRBJ2-7, with D possibly being TRBD1 (6 bases). V dropped 6 bases and J dropped 1 base, with 16 bases sitting between them. This CDR3 spans 15 amino acids. Germline V lookup: CDR1 ENHRY, CDR2 SYGVKD. CDR3 region: CAIRNPRDMSYEQYF. CDR3 DNA sequence: TGTGCCATCAGAAATCCCCGGGACATGTCCTACGAGCAGTACTTC.

The CDR3 is CASSELREFEQYF. CDR3 in DNA: TGTGCCAGCAGTGAACTGCGGGAGTTCGAGCAGTACTTC. The V and J genes are TRBV2 and TRBJ2-7; TRBD2 agrees at 7 bases. CDR3 length: 13 residues. Per germline, CDR1 SNHLY and CDR2 FYNNEI. J was trimmed by 6 bases and V by 2 bases; bases with no gene match: 4.

The V and J genes are TRBV19 and TRBJ2-1; tentative D call: TRBD2 (5 bases). The CDR3 is made up of 15 amino acids. Trimming pared 3 bases from V and 3 bases from J, leaving 12 bases between. Germline V gives CDR1 LNHDA, CDR2 SQIVND (reference sequence). This CDR3 reads CASSIVASIYNEQFF. The CDR3 nucleotides read TGTGCCAGTAGTATTGTAGCTAGCATCTACAATGAGCAGTTCTTC.

The genes are TRBV2 and TRBJ1-1; TRBD1 might be the D (6 bases). This CDR3 has 14 residues. Per germline, CDR1 SNHLY and CDR2 FYNNEI. Trimming cost V 6 bases and J 0 bases, with 11 bases left between them. The CDR3 coding sequence is TGTGCCAGCAGATTCGGACAGATGAACACTGAAGCTTTCTTT. Protein: CASRFGQMNTEAFF.

The genes are TRBV9 and TRBJ1-1; D is uncertain. V was clipped by 2 bases and J by 6 bases, with 11 bases between them. Germline CDR1 SGDLS, CDR2 YYNGEE. The CDR3 has 13 residues. The CDR3 here is CASSVEGRAEAFF. The CDR3, as DNA: TGTGCCAGCAGCGTCGAGGGAAGGGCTGAAGCTTTCTTT.

The rearrangement joins TRBV13 to TRBJ1-1; 9 bases line up with TRBD1. Trimming at V came to 5 bases and at J to 4 bases, leaving 5 bases not matched to a gene. This CDR3 has 14 residues. Germline values: CDR1 PRHDT, CDR2 FYEKMQ (reference sequence). In nucleotides, the CDR3 is TGTGCCAGCAGCAGCGGGACAGGGCGCACTGAAGCTTTCTTT. The encoded protein is CASSSGTGRTEAFF.